One and the same sample provided the 29 T cell receptor beta chains below, sequenced in a study of cytomegalovirus exposure and HLA in healthy donors (TCRdb year 2017). Preparation of the library involved the immunoSEQ multiplex PCR assay. For the multiplex PCR, a mixture combining 60 forward primers for TCR Vbeta segments and 13 reverse primers for TCR Jbeta segments was used. TCRdb provides this immuneACCESS table in a form limited to in-frame rearrangements. Some clones are lacking; in checked studies, under half of them reflect an unresolved V gene, and why the rest are absent is not known. The sample table holds under 250,000 clones, of which about 78% were seen once. Clones ranked in the top ten supply about 3.8% of the sample. The sequenced sample consisted of PBMCs. These receptors all stem from a male donor in good health and CMV-seronegative.

The chain links TRBV7-9 to TRBJ1-2, with D unclear. The V gene's germline CDR1 is SEHNR and CDR2 FQNEAQ (reference sequence). V was clipped by 5 bases and J by 4 bases, with 5 bases between them. This CDR3 is 11 amino acids long. CDR3 coding DNA: TGTGCCAGCAGCCTCTCCTATGGCTACACCTTC. Its translation: CASSLSYGYTF.

This chain connects TRBV5-1 to TRBJ2-5; tentatively, D is TRBD1 (6 bases). The last part of the DNA fits TRBJ2-7 better; the J call may be wrong. CDR3 length: 14 residues. Germline loops: CDR1 SGHRS, CDR2 YFSETQ. CDR3 DNA sequence: TGCGCCAGCAGCTTTCTGCAGGGGACGTCCGAGCAGTACTTC. Amino acid sequence: CASSFLQGTSEQYF.

This clone was found a few times. As DNA, the CDR3 is TGTGCCAGCATTCGGGCAGGGGGCGGCACAGATACGCAGTATTTT. Protein sequence: CASIRAGGGTDTQYF. The rearrangement links TRBV27 to TRBJ2-3, with TRBD1 matching 8 bases. V was clipped by 7 bases and J by 1 base; unmatched bases: 7. CDR1 and CDR2 from the germline V gene are MNHEY and SMNVEV (reference sequence). The CDR3 spans 15 residues.

The V call is TRBV6-1, the J call TRBJ2-1, with D perhaps TRBD1 (6 bases). The ends were cut back, 4 bases at V and 6 bases at J, with 16 bases in the middle. The CDR3 has 15 residues. The germline V gene encodes CDR1 MNHNS and CDR2 SASEGT. The CDR3 region is CASSAAAVGGNEQFF. CDR3 sequence (DNA): TGTGCCAGCAGTGCCGCCGCCGTAGGGGGCAATGAGCAGTTCTTC.

The CDR3 bases are TGTGCCAGCTCACCACCCTCCCCCACAGATACGCAGTATTTT. Protein product: CASSPPSPTDTQYF. The J gene is TRBJ2-3, the V gene TRBV18; D uncertain. Germline V gene sequence: CDR1 KGHSH, CDR2 LQKENI. The CDR3 has 14 residues. V shed 0 bases and J shed 2 bases, with 6 bases lying between them.

The CDR3 is CASSQSGHNEQFF. CDR3 coding DNA: TGCGCCAGCAGTCAATCGGGGCACAATGAGCAGTTCTTC. The chain has TRBV23-1 and TRBJ2-1, with D possibly matching TRBD1 (5 bases). TRBV23-1 is given ORF status, its function remaining uncertain. This CDR3 contains 13 residues. With 0 bases removed from V and 5 bases from J, the gap between germline ends came to 5 bases.

This chain joins TRBV5-1 and TRBJ1-2, with TRBD1 matching over 9 bases. The junction had 7 bases not matched to a gene; V was cut back by 4 bases and J by 6 bases. CDR1 is SGHRS and CDR2 is YFSETQ in the germline V gene. There are 14 residues in the CDR3. The CDR3 bases are TGCGCCAGCAGCCTGACGACAGGGGGGGATGGCTACACCTTC. Translating gives CASSLTTGGDGYTF.

The sample holds a few counts of this clone. The chain recombines TRBV19 with TRBJ1-2; 7 nucleotides line up with TRBD1. V gave up 4 bases and J gave up 4 bases; unmatched junction bases: 3. Germline loops: CDR1 LNHDA, CDR2 SQIVND (reference sequence). The CDR3 is 13 amino acids. The CDR3 spells CASSNGQAYGYTF. The CDR3 DNA sequence: TGTGCCAGTAGTAACGGACAGGCCTATGGCTACACCTTC.

This chain uses TRBV6-1 with TRBJ2-1; D remains unclear. This CDR3 is 15 amino acids long. CDR1 MNHNS and CDR2 SASEGT come from the germline V gene. Between the trimmed V and J ends, which lost 6 bases and 0 bases, there was a span of 12 bases. Here the CDR3 DNA reads TGTGCCAGCAGCCCCCACTGGAGCTCCTACAATGAGCAGTTCTTC. Residues: CASSPHWSSYNEQFF.

This clone was seen a single time. The chain uses TRBV19 and TRBJ1-2, with 11 bases lining up with TRBD1. Germline CDR1 LNHDA, CDR2 SQIVND (reference sequence). The ends lost 6 bases at V and 2 bases at J; junction bases unmatched: 8. This CDR3 has 16 residues. CDR3 sequence reads: CASRAAGDRGNYGYTF. CDR3 bases: TGTGCCAGTAGGGCAGCGGGGGACAGGGGGAACTATGGCTACACCTTC.

The chain has TRBV11-2 and TRBJ2-7; D is possibly TRBD1 (5 bases). The CDR3 is 15 amino acids. Germline V gene data show CDR1 as SGHAT and CDR2 as FQNNGV. Trimming shortened V by 1 base and J by 0 bases, and 10 bases separated the two germline ends. CDR3 protein: CASSLVDTSSYEQYF. The CDR3 nucleotides read TGTGCCAGCAGCTTAGTGGACACGAGCTCCTACGAGCAGTACTTC.

This clone was seen more than once but under ten times. The chain is built from TRBV19 and TRBJ2-2; unclear D gene. Germline V gene sequence: CDR1 LNHDA, CDR2 SQIVND (reference sequence). With 10 bases removed from V and 7 bases from J, the gap between germline ends came to 7 bases. This CDR3 region has 10 residues. The CDR3 loop is CATKNGELFF. The CDR3 DNA is TGTGCCACTAAAAACGGGGAGCTGTTTTTT.

CDR3 region: CASRWTGGWETQYF. DNA of the CDR3: TGTGCCAGCAGGTGGACAGGGGGCTGGGAGACCCAGTACTTC. The chain has TRBV11-2 and TRBJ2-5; 11 bases agree with TRBD1. From germline, CDR1 is SGHAT and CDR2 FQNNGV. The CDR3 has 14 amino acids. V lost 6 bases, J lost 5 bases, and 5 bases stayed unmatched.

V and J are TRBV18 and TRBJ1-1, with D perhaps TRBD1 (5 bases). CDR3 length: 13 amino acids. CDR1 and CDR2 (germline): KGHSH, LQKENI. Trimming took 0 bases from V and 5 from J, leaving 7 bases between them. The CDR3 spells CASSPPPGTEAFF. The DNA of the CDR3 is TGTGCCAGCTCACCACCGCCAGGGACTGAAGCTTTCTTT.

The J gene is TRBJ2-3, the V gene TRBV27, with D tentatively TRBD2 (5 bases). This CDR3 has 15 amino acids. The germline V gene encodes CDR1 MNHEY and CDR2 SMNVEV (reference sequence). Trimming took off 1 base at V and 0 bases at J, with 8 bases between the two ends. Here the CDR3 reads CASSLWAGSTDTQYF. The CDR3 nucleotides are TGTGCCAGCAGTTTATGGGCGGGTAGCACAGATACGCAGTATTTT.

This clone came up a few times. V and J are TRBV4-1 and TRBJ2-7, with a tentative D call TRBD1 (5 bases). This CDR3 is built from 15 residues. Between the trimmed V and J ends, which lost 1 base and 9 bases, there was a span of 19 bases. The V gene's germline CDR1 is MGHRA and CDR2 YSYEKL. The CDR3 sequence: CASSQGDSPLFRQYF. The CDR3 region has the DNA TGCGCCAGCAGCCAAGGTGACAGCCCACTTTTTCGGCAGTACTTC.

This rearrangement joins TRBV9 to TRBJ2-5, with 12 bases fitting TRBD1. Germline V lookup: CDR1 SGDLS, CDR2 YYNGEE. CDR3 size: 16 residues. J was trimmed by 4 bases and V by 4 bases; bases with no gene match: 8. The CDR3 DNA is TGTGCCAGCAGCTTTGGGACAGGGGGCGGGAGAGAGACCCAGTACTTC. Protein sequence: CASSFGTGGGRETQYF. The full variable domain, with the rest looked up from reference TRBV9 and TRBJ2-5, is DSGVTQTPKHLITATGQRVTLRCSPRSGDLSVYWYQQSLDQGLQFLIQYYNGEERAKGNILERFSAQQFPDLHSELNLSSLELGDSALYFCASSFGTGGGRETQYFGPGTRLLVL.

This chain connects TRBV2 to TRBJ2-2; 11 bases match TRBD2. Germline values: CDR1 SNHLY, CDR2 FYNNEI. The CDR3 has 15 amino acids. V was clipped by 6 bases and J by 4 bases; unmatched bases: 4. The CDR3 nucleotides read TGTGCCAGCAGCCCCGGGACTAGCGGCACCGGGGAGCTGTTTTTT. Amino acid sequence: CASSPGTSGTGELFF.

The rearrangement links TRBV7-9 to TRBJ2-3, with D maybe TRBD2 (6 bases). This CDR3 region has 16 residues. The V end was cut by 5 bases, the J end by 0 bases, with 15 bases between. The V gene's germline CDR1 is SEHNR and CDR2 FQNEAQ (reference sequence). This chain's CDR3 is CASSPRGSGSTDTQYF. The CDR3 bases are TGTGCCAGCAGCCCGCGCGGTAGCGGAAGCACAGATACGCAGTATTTT.

The chain is built from TRBV15 and TRBJ2-3, with 7 nucleotides matching TRBD1. Looked up from germline, CDR1 is LNHNV and CDR2 is YYDKDF (reference sequence). V shed 0 bases, J shed 6 bases, and the junction held 9 bases outside the gene matches. The CDR3 length is 16 residues. In DNA, the CDR3 is TGTGCCACCAGCAGAGATGAGACAGGGCTAGTGGATACGCAGTATTTT. It is translated as CATSRDETGLVDTQYF.

The chain recombines TRBV4-1 with TRBJ2-3; TRBD2 aligns across 14 bases. Germline CDR1 MGHRA, CDR2 YSYEKL. The CDR3 spans 17 residues. V shed 4 bases and J 3 bases; nucleotides not matched to a gene: 6. The CDR3 coding sequence is TGCGCCAGCAGCCCCGGGACTAGCGGGAGCGTGACAGATACGCAGTATTTT. It encodes CASSPGTSGSVTDTQYF.

This clone showed up just once. The chain carries TRBV5-5 and TRBJ2-7, with 8 positions matching TRBD2. V lost 0 bases and J lost 2; bases outside the gene matches: 4. The CDR3 loop spans 15 amino acids. The germline V gene encodes CDR1 SGHKS and CDR2 YYEKEE (reference sequence). Here the CDR3 reads CASSLGTSGTYEQYF. CDR3 sequence (DNA): TGTGCCAGCAGCTTGGGCACTAGCGGTACCTACGAGCAGTACTTC.

The V call is TRBV5-1, the J call TRBJ2-5; 8 bases agree with TRBD1. The CDR3 consists of 16 residues. J lost 2 bases, V lost 1 base, and 7 bases had no gene match. Germline lookup yields CDR1 SGHRS and CDR2 YFSETQ. CDR3 nucleotide sequence: TGCGCCAGCAGCTTGAAGGACAGGGTAATTCAAGAGACCCAGTACTTC. Protein product: CASSLKDRVIQETQYF.

This chain uses TRBV14 with TRBJ1-2; possibly TRBD1 for D (5 bases). CDR3 length: 15 residues. Deletions cut 2 bases from V and 4 bases from J, with 14 bases between. Per germline, CDR1 SGHDN and CDR2 FVKESK. The CDR3 DNA sequence: TGTGCCAGCAGCCAATTCAAGGACGGGGGCTATGGCTACACCTTC. The encoded protein is CASSQFKDGGYGYTF.

The V gene is TRBV7-6, the J gene TRBJ1-5; TRBD1 matches at 8 bases. The CDR3 loop spans 14 amino acids. In germline, CDR1 is SGHVS, CDR2 FNYEAQ. J gave up 2 bases and V 7 bases, and 4 bases lay outside the gene matches. The CDR3 reads CASTSQGGNQPQHF. The CDR3 DNA reads as TGTGCCAGCACGTCACAGGGGGGCAATCAGCCCCAGCATTTT.

The CDR3 DNA reads TGTGCCAGCCGGGACAGCCCGGGCACCGGGGAGCTGTTTTTT. It codes for CASRDSPGTGELFF. This chain joins TRBV2 and TRBJ2-2, with 7 bases aligning to TRBD1. From germline, CDR1 is SNHLY and CDR2 FYNNEI. The CDR3 covers 14 residues. V dropped 8 bases and J dropped 4; count of bases not matched to a gene: 7.

The genes are TRBV29-1 and TRBJ2-6, with 8 bases matching TRBD1. Germline V CDR1 and CDR2: SQVTM, ANQGSEA. The junction had 3 bases not matched to a gene; V was cut back by 3 bases and J by 2 bases. The CDR3 spans 15 residues. The CDR3 DNA follows: TGCAGCGTTGATGACAGGGGCGCTGGGGCCAACGTCCTGACTTTC. Protein sequence: CSVDDRGAGANVLTF.

The gene calls are TRBV5-4 and TRBJ2-1; 10 bases map to TRBD1. The CDR3 consists of 15 residues. After removal of 4 bases from V and 4 bases from J, the junction contained 5 bases not matched to a gene. Germline CDR1 is SGHNT and CDR2 is YYREEE (reference sequence). The CDR3 bases are TGTGCCAGCAGCCCTAGGACAGGGGGGTACAATGAGCAGTTCTTC. Its protein product is CASSPRTGGYNEQFF.

This chain connects TRBV12-2 to TRBJ1-3; TRBD1 is taken as the D call from the table, unchecked against the DNA. TRBV12-2 is listed as a pseudogene. This CDR3 spans 15 amino acids. The CDR3 here is CASRPQDSSGNTIYF. Written as DNA, the CDR3 is TGTGCAAGTCGCCCCCAAGACAGCTCTGGAAACACCATATATTTT.